The following is a TCR beta chain sequence with its context. The clone's antigen remains unknown. One junction end disagrees with the germline gene, perhaps due to a read error. This entry is derived from a study of Ad26.COV2.S vaccination and SARS-CoV-2 variants (dated by TCRdb to 2020 to 2023). With regard to the full study: Donors in the vaccine arm were drawn from COV1001, a phase I-IIa trial of Ad26.COV2.S in healthy adults that was multicentre, randomized, double-blind and placebo-controlled. Dosing of Ad26.COV2.S was intramuscular, at either 5x10^10 or 1x10^11 viral particles, delivered as one shot or as two shots spaced 56 days apart. Sequencing of the TCRbeta repertoire served to evaluate the specificity and breadth of SARS-CoV-2-reactive T cell receptors following Ad26.COV2.S vaccination. The TCR-sequenced set comprised about 32 samples: some 20 Ad26.COV2.S vaccine recipients, 5 placebo recipients and 8 SARS-CoV-2 convalescent individuals. Participants in the trial were split at random into five groups of five each, receiving low-dose or high-dose Ad26.COV2.S once or twice, or else placebo on both occasions. Blinding of investigators to trial group allocation was maintained during experiments and outcome assessment.

The germline V gene gives CDR1 as MGHRA and CDR2 as YSYEKL. The CDR3 spans 13 residues, from the cysteine through the phenylalanine. The CDR3 DNA has 39 bases and is translated from base 1. The treatment or condition label corresponds to: around 19 received Ad26.COV2.S at low or high dose, single or two shots; 5 received placebo; per-sample allocation not given. Repertoires of vaccine and placebo recipients were sequenced from samples taken on day 63 after the first injection. Cohort 1b enrolled fewer than 30 adults aged 18-55 years at a single site in Boston, USA, between 29 July and 7 August 2020. Ad26.COV2.S was a replication-incompetent adenovirus type 26 vector expressing a prefusion-stabilized SARS-CoV-2 spike protein from the original Wuhan strain. TCRbeta CDR3 regions were sequenced with the immunoSEQ Assay. After extraction, genomic DNA underwent amplification by bias-controlled multiplex PCR, followed by high-throughput sequencing. Per the original workflow: To quantify the absolute abundance of each unique TCRbeta CDR3 region, sequences were collapsed and filtered. T cell fraction was estimated by normalization of TCRbeta template counts to usable DNA, with usable DNA being measured through amplification of reference genes present in all nucleated cells. Repertoire TCRs were annotated as SARS-CoV-2-specific by exact matching of V gene, CDR3 amino acid sequence and J gene to a known reactive TCR set. The reference SARS-CoV-2 TCR set came from MIRA and was filtered for enrichment in COVID-19-positive ImmuneCODE repertoires, removing public or cross-reactive TCRs. Based on the MIRA antigens, annotated TCRs were further analysed at the level of specific ORF or position within ORF. Depth was the summed frequency of annotated unique rearrangements, while breadth was defined as annotated unique rearrangements over total unique productive rearrangements. Group comparisons of TCR breadth used two-sided Wilcoxon rank-sum tests. TCRdb limited this immuneACCESS table to in-frame rearrangements with V and J called. A share of clones is missing; checked studies link under half to unresolved V genes, and the rest is unexplained. V and J calls and clone size come straight from that table; D and trimming were deduced from the DNA. The sample table records around 300,000 clones; approximately 87% of these occur just once. Over 5% of the sample comes from the top ten.

Overall study outcomes, separate from this receptor: The study was not powered for comparison of responses between vaccine doses or regimens. Comparable non-spike TCR breadth was observed between vaccine and placebo recipients, consistent with only spike being contained in the vaccine. According to the authors, total T cell responses may have been underestimated by the TCR breadth and depth analyses. Ad26.COV2.S recipients had higher spike-specific TCR breadth than placebo recipients (P = 0.0014). After vaccination, substantial breadth of spike-specific CD8+ and CD4+ T cell responses was reported.

This receptor was taken from a person between 18 and 65 years old who received the Ad26.COV2.S COVID-19 vaccine or a placebo. The sequence joins TRBV4-1 to TRBJ2-2; no D gene is confidently identified. Source: peripheral blood, taken in a trial of Ad26.COV2.S vaccine versus placebo. The CDR3 region: CASRVLNSGELFF. The sequenced DNA is TGCGCCAGCAGGGTGTTGAACTCCGGGGAGCTGTTTTTT.